This is a list of T cell receptor beta chains from one sample in a study of technical replicates of blood from several donors. This table comes from immunoSEQ multiplex PCR, and its TCRdb copy is limited to in-frame clones, with some not included. The sample records about 66,000 clones, around 89% being singletons. The sequencing input was PBMCs. These receptors all come from a human donor in good health. Some clones in this sample may be carry-over from other donors' samples. Both conserved end residues are part of each CDR3. Each record gives: D gene, J gene, V gene, clone size, CDR3 DNA, CDR3 protein. D genes are given only for firm matches. Expanded clones are given a class, and other clones once, few, many or no size at all.

TRBD2 | TRBJ2-7 | TRBV30 | NA | TGTGCCTGGAGTAGGTCTAGCGGGAGTAGGTACGAGCAGTACTTC | CAWSRSSGSRYEQYF
TRBD1 | TRBJ1-2 | TRBV7-9 | once | TGTGCCAGCAGCCCCGGGACAGGGGACTACACCTTC | CASSPGTGDYTF
TRBD1 | TRBJ1-5 | TRBV18 | NA | TGTGCCAGCTCAAGGGACAGTAATCAGCCCCAGCATTTT | CASSRDSNQPQHF
NA | TRBJ1-6 | TRBV19 | NA | TGTGCCAGTAGTATAGATGGCGGCAGCTTCTATAATTCACCCCTCCACTTT | CASSIDGGSFYNSPLHF
NA | TRBJ2-4 | TRBV7-3 | NA | TGTGCCAGCAGCCCCATGGCAGGGTCGGCCAACATTCAGTACTTC | CASSPMAGSANIQYF
TRBD1 | TRBJ2-7 | TRBV2 | NA | TGTGCCAGCAGTGGGCCCCCGGGACAGGGCGGGGGTGAGCAGTACTTC | CASSGPPGQGGGEQYF
TRBD1 | TRBJ2-6 | TRBV2 | NA | TGTGCCAGCAGTAATCCGGGACAGGGGGCTGGGGCCAACGTCCTGACTTTC | CASSNPGQGAGANVLTF
NA | TRBJ1-6 | TRBV7-8 | NA | TGTGCCAGCAGACCACCGGGACAAAGGGAATCACCCCTCCACTTT | CASRPPGQRESPLHF
TRBD2 | TRBJ2-5 | TRBV25-1 | once | TGTGCCAGCAGTGAACTTGGGACTAGCGGGAAGGAGACCCAGTACTTC | CASSELGTSGKETQYF
NA | TRBJ1-6 | TRBV9 | NA | TGTGCCAGCAGCGGACAACTAGCAAATTCACCCCTCCACTTT | CASSGQLANSPLHF
NA | TRBJ1-5 | TRBV12-5 | NA | TGTGCTAGTGGTTTGTCCCCGTTCCCACAGGGACCCAATCAGCCCCAGCATTTT | CASGLSPFPQGPNQPQHF
NA | TRBJ1-1 | TRBV5-1 | NA | TGCGCCAGCAGCTTGGCCGCGGGCACTGAAGCTTTCTTT | CASSLAAGTEAFF
NA | TRBJ1-5 | TRBV4-2 | NA | TGTGCCAGCAGCCAAGAAGAGGGTGCGCCCCAGCATTTT | CASSQEEGAPQHF
TRBD1 | TRBJ2-1 | TRBV5-6 | NA | TGTGCCAGCAGCTTGGTAGGACAGGGGTTGCATGAGCAGTTCTTC | CASSLVGQGLHEQFF
TRBD2 | TRBJ2-3 | TRBV19 | NA | TGTGCCAGTAGTATAGGCGGCGGGAGGGCCACAGATACGCAGTATTTT | CASSIGGGRATDTQYF
NA | TRBJ2-5 | TRBV7-8 | NA | TGTGCCAGCAGCTTAGCGAGCACAGCTGGCCCCCAGTACTTC | CASSLASTAGPQYF
TRBD1 | TRBJ1-5 | TRBV7-2 | NA | TGTGCCAGCAGCTCACGGACAGGGAATAGCAATCAGCCCCAGCATTTT | CASSSRTGNSNQPQHF
TRBD1 | TRBJ2-7 | TRBV6-6 | NA | TGTGCCAGCAGTTACCACCGGGACAGTACCTACGAGCAGTACTTC | CASSYHRDSTYEQYF
NA | TRBJ2-7 | TRBV11-2 | NA | TGTGCCAGCAGGTCCGGGGGCTCCTACGAGCAGTACTTC | CASRSGGSYEQYF
NA | TRBJ1-2 | TRBV20-1 | NA | TGCAGTGCTAGAGAGGCGGGGGGCTACACCTTC | CSAREAGGYTF
NA | TRBJ2-5 | TRBV29-1 | NA | TGCAGCGTTGTAGTGGGGCGGGAGACCCAGTACTTC | CSVVVGRETQYF
TRBD1 | TRBJ1-5 | TRBV18 | NA | TGTGCCAGCTCACCGGGACAGCTATTGGGGCAGCCCCAGCATTTT | CASSPGQLLGQPQHF
NA | TRBJ1-1 | TRBV5-4 | NA | TGTGCCAGCAGCTCCTACAGCACGTCTGGGGCTTTCTTT | CASSSYSTSGAFF
NA | TRBJ2-7 | TRBV21-1 | NA | TGTGCCAGCAGGAACCCCGGGACAGGGGGCTTACACGAGCAGTACTTC | CASRNPGTGGLHEQYF
NA | TRBJ2-2 | TRBV7-2 | NA | TGTGCCAGCAGCCGCCGGGGGGCCCTTGGGACCGGGGAGCTGTTTTTT | CASSRRGALGTGELFF
NA | TRBJ1-4 | TRBV7-2 | NA | TGTGCCAGCAGCTATACAGGGCCCTCGGGTGAAAAACTGTTTTTT | CASSYTGPSGEKLFF
NA | TRBJ1-1 | TRBV18 | NA | TGTGCCAGCTCACTCGGGACACAGAACACTGAAGCTTTCTTT | CASSLGTQNTEAFF
TRBD1 | TRBJ1-5 | TRBV7-9 | NA | TGTGCCAGCAGCTCGGGACAGGGGGGGAATCAGCCCCAGCATTTT | CASSSGQGGNQPQHF
TRBD1 | TRBJ2-5 | TRBV18 | NA | TGTGCCAGCTCACTACAGGGGGTCGAGACCCAGTACTTC | CASSLQGVETQYF
TRBD2 | TRBJ2-7 | TRBV6-5 | NA | TGTGCCAGCAGTTACTCCACTAGCGGGAGCTACGAGCAGTACTTC | CASSYSTSGSYEQYF
TRBD1 | TRBJ1-1 | TRBV4-3 | NA | TGCGCCAGCAGCCAAGGTGGGACAGGCCTAGCTGAAGCTTTCTTT | CASSQGGTGLAEAFF
NA | TRBJ2-1 | TRBV7-7 | once | TGTGCCAGCAGCAGGGCCTCTACGGGAGTCGGAAATGAGCAGTTCTTC | CASSRASTGVGNEQFF
TRBD1 | TRBJ2-7 | TRBV6-6 | NA | TGTGCCAGCAGTAAGACAGGGTTCGAGCAGTACTTC | CASSKTGFEQYF
TRBD2 | TRBJ2-1 | TRBV6-1 | NA | TGTGCCAGCTCTAGCGGGAGCTCCTACAATGAGCAGTTCTTC | CASSSGSSYNEQFF
NA | TRBJ2-3 | TRBV19 | few | TGTGCCAGTAGTATAGAGTCTAAGAGTCGCACAGATACGCAGTATTTT | CASSIESKSRTDTQYF
NA | TRBJ1-6 | TRBV6-6 | NA | TGTGCCAGCTCTCCAGGGTTGAATAATTCACCCCTCCACTTT | CASSPGLNNSPLHF
TRBD1 | TRBJ1-4 | TRBV2 | NA | TGTGCCAGCAGTCGGACAGGGGGGGCAACTAATGAAAAACTGTTTTTT | CASSRTGGATNEKLFF
NA | TRBJ1-5 | TRBV6-6 | NA | TGTGCCAGCAGTTACTCAACGGCGGCTCTATCGGCCCAGCATTTT | CASSYSTAALSAQHF
NA | TRBJ2-6 | TRBV6-1 | few | TGTGCCAGCATTAACATTGGCGGGGCCAACGTCCTGACTTTC | CASINIGGANVLTF
NA | TRBJ2-7 | TRBV18 | NA | TGTGCCAGCTCACTCGTGGACAGTAAAGGACCCTACGAGCAGTACTTC | CASSLVDSKGPYEQYF